These T cell receptor beta chains were read from a single sample in a study of T cells in tuberculosis. Here immunoSEQ multiplex PCR was the method, and the copy in TCRdb shows in-frame clones only, minus some. The sample has 88,000 or so clones, about nine tenths seen once. The sequencing sample was made of CD1b-GMM tetramer-negative cells sorted from PBMCs. The source is an adult woman with latent tuberculosis. CDR3s leave out the opening cysteine and the closing phenylalanine or tryptophan.

CDR3 protein,V gene,J gene
ASSRSLESHEQY,TRBV6-6,TRBJ2-7
AWSSARGYT,TRBV30,TRBJ1-2
ASSLAGHPTDTQY,TRBV5-1,TRBJ2-3
ASRPTGSGGTGELF,TRBV7-3,TRBJ2-2
ASSSRTSPSSFSREQF,TRBV27,TRBJ2-1
SVEPHKGP,TRBV29-1,TRBJ1-2
ASSVLQGATYNSPLH,TRBV19,TRBJ1-6
ASSQGVAVSYEQY,TRBV4-1,TRBJ2-7
ASSIFEGAGNQPQH,TRBV19,TRBJ1-5
ASSLGGQGKWDEQF,TRBV5-1,TRBJ2-1
ASSVAGHGGGELF,TRBV9,TRBJ2-2
ASRRDRVRGNTIY,TRBV7-8,TRBJ1-3
ASSLYTGDEQF,TRBV7-7,TRBJ2-1
ASTDDIQNTEAF,TRBV7-6,TRBJ1-1
ASSPTGSGETQY,TRBV7-3,TRBJ2-5
ASSLASGVDYGYT,TRBV5-1,TRBJ1-2